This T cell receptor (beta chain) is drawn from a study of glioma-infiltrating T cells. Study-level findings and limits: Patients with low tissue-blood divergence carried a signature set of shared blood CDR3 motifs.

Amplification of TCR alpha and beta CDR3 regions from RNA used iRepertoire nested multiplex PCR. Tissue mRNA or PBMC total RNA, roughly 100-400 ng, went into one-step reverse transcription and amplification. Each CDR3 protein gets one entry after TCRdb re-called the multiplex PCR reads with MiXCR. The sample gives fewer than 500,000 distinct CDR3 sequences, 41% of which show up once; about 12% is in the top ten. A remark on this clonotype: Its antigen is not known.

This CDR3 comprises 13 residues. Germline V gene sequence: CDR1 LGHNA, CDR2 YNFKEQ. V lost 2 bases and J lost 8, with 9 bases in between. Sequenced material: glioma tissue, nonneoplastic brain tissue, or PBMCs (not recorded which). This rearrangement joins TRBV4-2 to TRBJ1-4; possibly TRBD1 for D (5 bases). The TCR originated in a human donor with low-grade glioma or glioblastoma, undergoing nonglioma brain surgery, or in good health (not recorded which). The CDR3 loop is CASSQLPGEKLFF. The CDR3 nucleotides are TGTGCCAGCAGCCAACTACCAGGGGAAAAACTGTTTTTT.